This T cell receptor (beta chain) stems from a study of blood T cell repertoires in COVID-19. Overall study context: The study drew acute and convalescent COVID-19 samples from the United States, Italy and Spain.

The CDR3 runs to 16 residues. Between the trimmed V and J ends, which lost 3 bases and 8 bases, there was a span of 18 bases. In germline, CDR1 is SGHRS, CDR2 YFSETQ. The repertoire was sequenced with immunoSEQ multiplex PCR; TCRdb's copy has only in-frame clones and lacks some. This table holds around 180,000 clones, 70% to 90% found once. Sequences were obtained from peripheral blood. This rearrangement joins TRBV5-1 to TRBJ1-6; no clear D gene. The clonotype comes from a man aged 55-75 years with acute or convalescent COVID-19. The CDR3 DNA reads TGCGCCAGCAGCTATACCGGGTCCCTGGGTGATTCACCCCTCCACTTT. As protein: CASSYTGSLGDSPLHF.